This note documents a single T cell receptor (beta chain) sequence. Antigen specificity is unknown. Germline assignment: CDR1 SEHNR and CDR2 FQNEAQ (reference sequence). This CDR3 has 12 residues. V was clipped by 4 bases and J by 8 bases, with 11 bases between them. The entry originates in a study of neoadjuvant nivolumab and ipilimumab in lung cancer. About the research overall: Nivolumab 3 mg/kg was given days 1, 15 and 29, plus ipilimumab 1 mg/kg day 1 in combination.

Libraries were prepared by immunoSEQ multiplex PCR; TCRdb keeps only in-frame clonotypes and omits some of them. The sample contains approximately 31,000 clones, more than 85% of which appear only once. Overall study results and limits: Pathologic regression was not significantly tied to TCR clonality. Blood richness before therapy tracked richness in tumors resected after neoadjuvant therapy. Only two of four nivolumab-treated tumors gained richness and clonality by surgery.

The sequence came from an adult with non-small cell lung cancer. The source material was peripheral blood, sampled after neoadjuvant nivolumab, alone or with ipilimumab, at or shortly before surgery. The rearrangement uses TRBV7-9 and TRBJ1-2; D perhaps matches TRBD1 (5 bases). The CDR3 reads CASSSRQSGYTF. The CDR3 DNA is TGTGCCAGCAGCTCCCGACAGTCGGGCTACACCTTC.